This T cell receptor (beta chain) was recovered during a study of blood T cells in healthy people across ages (dated by TCRdb to 2014 to 2015). For the study in its entirety: In model experiments, template switching captured roughly one uniquely barcoded TCR beta cDNA molecule for every two T cells. The study measured age-related changes in TCR beta repertoire diversity using deep sequencing normalized with unique cDNA molecular identifiers. Four age groups were formed from the donors: young (average about 16 years), middle-aged (approximately 40), aged (about 62) and long-lived (less than 85). To avoid experimental bias, donors of different ages were spread randomly across the sequencing lanes. For two donors (one aged 18 to 29 and one aged 80 or older), the study analyzed two additional independent replicas of 1 million unique cDNA reads from the same blood draw.

Libraries were constructed by 5' RACE. The instrument given in TCRdb is Illumina HiSeq 2500. A second PCR of about 6 to 12 cycles was run with a J-beta primer mix and a sample-barcoded 5' primer. A template-switch 5' adaptor carrying 12 random nucleotides introduced a unique molecular identifier onto each TCR beta cDNA molecule. Each sample yielded at least 3 million CDR3-containing paired-end reads. The Mint cDNA synthesis kit, primed by a TRBC-specific oligonucleotide, was used to synthesize first-strand cDNA from all RNA. After uracil-DNA glycosylase treatment, a first 18-cycle PCR used universal primers M1SS and BC2_uni_R on all cDNA. For the original study's pipeline: For normalization, 1 million high-quality reads were randomly selected from each sample, with every read carrying a distinct molecular identifier. Reads with shared molecular identifiers were discarded instead of being binned into consensus sequences. MiTCR, run with a Q25 quality threshold and the strictest error-elimination algorithm, handled CDR3 identification, clonotype clustering and error correction. A nonparametric unseen species model with Euler transformation was used to estimate a lower bound on total TCR beta diversity. TCRdb passed the public sequencing reads through fastp at Q25 and MiXCR, retaining productive beta sequences. Identical CDR3 protein sequences are pooled into one entry, listed with their most common genes and DNA. The V and J calls reflect TCRdb's pipeline rather than the authors' work. Present in this sample are just over 1 million distinct CDR3 sequences, 45% of which were seen just once. Approximately 17% of the sample rests with the top ten.

Overall results and qualifications from the work: Estimates of total diversity based on one million sequenced T cells were regarded as lower bounds and as underestimates. There was a strong correlation between observed TCR beta diversity and the percentage of naive T cells measured by flow cytometry. Because profiling used bulk unsorted PBMCs, naive and antigen-experienced compartments could not be compared conclusively. As age increased, observed TCR beta diversity per million T cells dropped in a roughly linear way, and a significant reduction was already evident by age 40. Compared with the aged group, more naive CD4+ T cells, fewer expanded clones and increased TCR diversity were shown by the long-lived group, suggesting age selection. Because the CMV infection status of the donors was unknown, age-related changes in expanded clonotypes may potentially have been confounded.

As regards this clonotype: The clone's antigen remains unknown. Nothing much larger sits one base from this clone, and base qualities are not available.

Systemically healthy Caucasian individuals from Russia, 39 in total and aged roughly 6 to 90 years, were included as donors. Ten milliliters of peripheral blood were drawn from each donor into EDTA-treated Vacutainer tubes. Ficoll-Paque density-gradient centrifugation was used to isolate PBMCs, with at least 6 million obtained per sample. Total RNA, at least 6 micrograms per sample, was extracted from PBMCs with Trizol reagent. The percentages of naive CD45RAhigh/CD27high T cells were determined by flow cytometry on a PBMC aliquot from every donor. V drops 8 bases and J drops 8 bases, leaving 19 bases in between. Spanning cysteine to phenylalanine, the CDR3 consists of 14 amino acids. Only CDR3 DNA remains: 42 bases, in frame from the first base.

The source of this sequence is a woman aged 60-75 years in good health. The chain is made from TRBV12-3 or TRBV12-4 and TRBJ2-1, with TRBD2 tentatively as D gene (5 bases match). Material for sequencing was blood. The DNA is TGTGCCAGCGGCGCCTATCAGGAGGCGCATGAGCAGTTCTTC. Its protein product is CASGAYQEAHEQFF.